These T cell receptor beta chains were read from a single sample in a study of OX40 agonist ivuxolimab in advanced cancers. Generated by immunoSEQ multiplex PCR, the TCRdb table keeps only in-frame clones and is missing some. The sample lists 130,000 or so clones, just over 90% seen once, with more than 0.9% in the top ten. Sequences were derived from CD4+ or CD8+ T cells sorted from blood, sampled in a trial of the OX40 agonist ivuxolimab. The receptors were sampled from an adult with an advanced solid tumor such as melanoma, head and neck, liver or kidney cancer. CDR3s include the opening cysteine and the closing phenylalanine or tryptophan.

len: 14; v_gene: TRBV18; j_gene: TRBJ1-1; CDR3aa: CASSLSSGNTEAFF
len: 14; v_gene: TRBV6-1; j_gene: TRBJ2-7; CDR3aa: CAISDGAGSYEQYF
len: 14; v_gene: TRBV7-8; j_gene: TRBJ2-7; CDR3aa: CASSQRTASYEQYF
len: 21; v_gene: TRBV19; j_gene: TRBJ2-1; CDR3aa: CASSMDSGLDSWQKLYNEQFF
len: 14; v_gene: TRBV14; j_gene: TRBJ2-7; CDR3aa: CASRATDFAYEQYF
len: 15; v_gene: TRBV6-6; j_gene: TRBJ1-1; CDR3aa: CASTNQGTRNTEAFF
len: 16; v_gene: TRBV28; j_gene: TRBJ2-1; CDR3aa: CASSARTSGRAGEQFF
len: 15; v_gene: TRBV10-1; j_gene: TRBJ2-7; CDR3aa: CASSLTAYISYEQYF
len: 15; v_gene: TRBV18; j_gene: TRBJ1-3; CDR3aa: CASSYGTDSGNTIYF
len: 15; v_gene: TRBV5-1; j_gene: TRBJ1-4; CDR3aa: CASSSRTGGYEKLFF
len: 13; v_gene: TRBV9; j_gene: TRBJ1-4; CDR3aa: CASSAGQGKKLFF
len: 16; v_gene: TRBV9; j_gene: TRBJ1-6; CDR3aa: CASSVGGFNYNSPLHF
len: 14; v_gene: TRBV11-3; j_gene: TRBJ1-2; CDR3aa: CASSLATGIDGYTF
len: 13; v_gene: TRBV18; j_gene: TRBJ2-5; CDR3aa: CASSPPGGETQYF
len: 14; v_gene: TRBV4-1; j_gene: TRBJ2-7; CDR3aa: CASSQFAHSYEQYF
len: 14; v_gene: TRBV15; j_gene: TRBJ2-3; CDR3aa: CATSRDRVSDTQYF
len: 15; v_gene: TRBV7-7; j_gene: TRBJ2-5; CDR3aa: CASSLIGADGETQYF
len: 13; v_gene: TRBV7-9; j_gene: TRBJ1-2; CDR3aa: CASSRDTGGGYTF
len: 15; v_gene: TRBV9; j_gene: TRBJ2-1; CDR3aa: CASSHGQGLYNEQFF
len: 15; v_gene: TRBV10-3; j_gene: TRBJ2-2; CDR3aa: CAAHPGTAYTGELFF
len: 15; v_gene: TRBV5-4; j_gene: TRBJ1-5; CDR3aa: CASSQADRGNQPQHF
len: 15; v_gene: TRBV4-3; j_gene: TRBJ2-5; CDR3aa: CASSPWTRGVGAQYF
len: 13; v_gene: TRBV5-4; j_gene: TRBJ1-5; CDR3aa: CASSLAGGGPQHF
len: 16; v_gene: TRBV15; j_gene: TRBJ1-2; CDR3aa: CATSRDLRQGGYGYTF
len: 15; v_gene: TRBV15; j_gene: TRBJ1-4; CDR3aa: CATSHADRRNEKLFF